Shown below are 21 T cell receptor beta chains from a single sample sequenced in a study of cytomegalovirus exposure and HLA in healthy donors. Both 60 Vbeta primers and 13 Jbeta primers went into the PCR. TCRdb's copy holds only in-frame clones and misses some; the assay was immunoSEQ multiplex PCR. The repertoire holds some 240,000 clones, with around 73% as singletons. Sequenced: PBMCs. The origin of the receptors is a male donor in good health and CMV-seronegative.

A few counts support this clone. V is TRBV4-1 and J is TRBJ1-3, with 7 bases fitting TRBD1. The CDR3 sequence is 13 residues long. CDR1 is MGHRA and CDR2 is YSYEKL in the germline V gene. Germline trimming cut 5 bases from V and 4 bases from J; bases unmatched to any gene: 2. CDR3 sequence (DNA): TGCGCCAGCAGCAGGGGACAGGGAAACACCATATATTTT. It specifies CASSRGQGNTIYF.

The chain links TRBV9 to TRBJ2-5; D perhaps matches TRBD2 (5 bases). The germline CDR1 and CDR2 sequences are SGDLS and YYNGEE. This CDR3 spans 16 amino acids. The V end was cut by 1 base, the J end by 0 bases, with 13 bases between. The CDR3 DNA reads as TGTGCCAGCAGCGTACGGGATAGCAGGTACCAAGAGACCCAGTACTTC. It specifies CASSVRDSRYQETQYF.

V and J are TRBV6-5 and TRBJ2-5; D uncertain. Between the trimmed V and J ends, which lost 6 bases and 1 base, there was a span of 6 bases. The CDR3 is 12 residues long. CDR1 is MNHEY and CDR2 is SVGAGI in the germline V gene. CDR3 protein: CASSNSQETQYF. The CDR3 bases are TGTGCCAGCAGCAACAGCCAAGAGACCCAGTACTTC.

The chain couples TRBV6-5 to TRBJ2-5; 7 bases line up with TRBD1. Germline values: CDR1 MNHEY, CDR2 SVGAGI. V was pared by 5 bases and J by 5 bases, with 8 bases of the junction left unmatched. The length of the CDR3 is 14 residues. This CDR3 reads CASSANRGRETQYF. CDR3 DNA: TGTGCCAGCAGTGCGAACAGGGGTAGGGAGACCCAGTACTTC.

The J gene is TRBJ2-5, the V gene TRBV27; 7 nucleotides align to TRBD1. The J call may be in error: the DNA end matches TRBJ2-7 better. Germline V gives CDR1 MNHEY, CDR2 SMNVEV (reference sequence). The CDR3 is 13 amino acids. The chain's CDR3 is CASSPGQSYEQYF. In DNA, the CDR3 is TGTGCCAGCAGTCCGGGACAGAGCTACGAGCAGTACTTC.

This clone was seen just once. The CDR3 DNA reads as TGTGCCAGCTCACCCACGTCCGGTAGCAATCAGCCCCAGCATTTT. As protein: CASSPTSGSNQPQHF. The V call is TRBV18, the J call TRBJ1-5; D is uncertain. The germline V gene encodes CDR1 KGHSH and CDR2 LQKENI. The CDR3 spans 15 residues. With 3 bases removed from V and 0 bases from J, the gap between germline ends came to 9 bases.

The gene calls are TRBV27 and TRBJ1-4; D gene uncertain. Trimming stripped 0 bases from V and 8 bases from J, with 10 bases between. CDR1 is MNHEY, CDR2 SMNVEV, per germline (reference sequence). CDR3 length: 14 residues. CDR3 DNA sequence: TGTGCCAGCAGTTTATCCCGACTGAGAGAAAAACTGTTTTTT. Translated, it gives CASSLSRLREKLFF.

In this sample, this clone turned up many times. The rearrangement joins TRBV9 to TRBJ2-3, with 8 positions matching TRBD2. The CDR3 is made up of 14 amino acids. CDR1 SGDLS and CDR2 YYNGEE come from the germline V gene. V was clipped by 2 bases and J by 4 bases; unmatched bases: 3. The CDR3 sequence is CASSVSGKADTQYF. CDR3 coding DNA: TGTGCCAGCAGCGTTAGCGGGAAAGCAGATACGCAGTATTTT.

The rearrangement links TRBV19 to TRBJ2-7, with 7 bases aligning to TRBD2. CDR3 length: 17 amino acids. Unmatched junction bases numbered 14, after V lost 4 bases and J lost 2 bases. Germline V CDR1 and CDR2: LNHDA, SQIVND (reference sequence). The CDR3 DNA follows: TGTGCCAGTAGTAACAACCCCCCTAGCGGACAACCCTACGAGCAGTACTTC. Amino acid sequence: CASSNNPPSGQPYEQYF.

J is TRBJ1-2 and V is TRBV6-1, with 7 bases lining up with TRBD1. Germline CDR1 reads MNHNS; CDR2 reads SASEGT. This CDR3 spans 14 amino acids. J was trimmed by 4 bases and V by 0 bases; bases with no gene match: 2. CDR3 DNA sequence: TGTGCCAGCAGTGAAGCGGGGACAGCCTATGGCTACACCTTC. Translation gives CASSEAGTAYGYTF.

The CDR3 DNA reads TGTGCCAGCAGCTCCGTCCACCATCTAGCGCCCAGCTACGAGCAGTACTTC. Amino acid sequence: CASSSVHHLAPSYEQYF. This sequence joins TRBV11-2 and TRBJ2-7, with D maybe TRBD2 (6 bases). CDR3 size: 17 residues. CDR1 SGHAT and CDR2 FQNNGV come from the germline V gene. The V end was cut by 4 bases, the J end by 3 bases, with 22 bases between.

The chain uses TRBV19 and TRBJ2-5; TRBD2 aligns across 7 bases. The CDR3 extends over 12 amino acids. CDR1 LNHDA and CDR2 SQIVND come from the germline V gene (reference sequence). V was clipped by 5 bases and J by 7 bases; unmatched bases: 4. The CDR3 protein is CASSGGVGTQYF. CDR3 in DNA: TGTGCCAGTAGTGGGGGGGTAGGGACCCAGTACTTC.

CDR3 nucleotide sequence: TGCGCCAGCAGCCTGACTAGAGATACGCAGTATTTT. Translation gives CASSLTRDTQYF. This chain joins TRBV4-1 and TRBJ2-3; the D gene is possibly TRBD2 (6 bases). Germline V gives CDR1 MGHRA, CDR2 YSYEKL. Trimming took 4 bases from V and 5 from J, leaving 7 bases between them. The CDR3 loop spans 12 amino acids.

The chain couples TRBV6-1 to TRBJ1-5, with D possibly TRBD1 on 6 matching bases. The CDR3 is 15 amino acids. V lost 0 bases, J lost 3 bases, and 9 bases lay in between. The germline V gene encodes CDR1 MNHNS and CDR2 SASEGT. The CDR3: CASSEAGGANQPQHF. CDR3 DNA: TGTGCCAGCAGTGAAGCGGGGGGGGCCAATCAGCCCCAGCATTTT.

The chain couples TRBV2 to TRBJ1-3, with 7 bases fitting TRBD1. This CDR3 has 16 residues. CDR1 SNHLY and CDR2 FYNNEI come from the germline V gene. V lost 6 bases and J lost 4; bases outside the gene matches: 12. The chain's CDR3 is CASSRLTGDWGNTIYF. In DNA, the CDR3 is TGTGCCAGCAGCCGACTAACAGGGGATTGGGGAAACACCATATATTTT.

This chain connects TRBV29-1 to TRBJ2-7; D is ambiguous. CDR1 is SQVTM and CDR2 is ANQGSEA in the germline V gene. The germline V and J ends were trimmed by 6 bases and 0 bases, with 9 bases remaining between them. CDR3 length: 12 residues. The CDR3 loop reads CSVVLSSYEQYF. The CDR3 DNA reads as TGCAGCGTGGTCTTGAGCTCCTACGAGCAGTACTTC.

The chain joins TRBV7-9 to TRBJ2-7, with D possibly TRBD1 on 5 matching bases. The length of the CDR3 is 19 residues. Deletions cut 4 bases from V and 5 bases from J, with 30 bases between. Germline V gives CDR1 SEHNR, CDR2 FQNEAQ (reference sequence). The CDR3: CASSSGPLRMLKGWDEQYF. DNA for the CDR3: TGTGCCAGCAGCTCAGGACCCCTGCGGATGCTTAAGGGGTGGGACGAGCAGTACTTC.

V is TRBV28 and J is TRBJ1-6, with D uncertain. From germline, CDR1 is MDHEN and CDR2 SYDVKM. The ends were cut back, 2 bases at V and 4 bases at J, with 9 bases in the middle. This CDR3 is 15 amino acids long. The CDR3 bases are TGTGCCAGCAGTTTAAGCACAGTTTATAATTCACCCCTCCACTTT. Protein product: CASSLSTVYNSPLHF.

The V gene is TRBV5-4, the J gene TRBJ1-2; no reliable D call. This CDR3 is built from 14 residues. V lost 4 bases and J lost 7, with 17 bases in between. Germline V gene sequence: CDR1 SGHNT, CDR2 YYREEE (reference sequence). Here the CDR3 reads CASSAVGEAGGYTF. The CDR3 region has the DNA TGTGCCAGCAGCGCGGTCGGTGAAGCCGGTGGCTACACCTTC.

The chain employs TRBV7-2 and TRBJ1-1, with 12 bases lining up with TRBD1. CDR1 and CDR2 from the germline V gene are SGHTA and FQGNSA. With V trimmed by 7 bases and J by 3 bases, 15 bases remained unmatched. The CDR3 is 18 residues long. This CDR3 is CASNPGQGAISWYTEAFF. The CDR3 nucleotides read TGTGCCAGCAACCCGGGACAGGGGGCGATTAGTTGGTACACTGAAGCTTTCTTT.

The rearrangement links TRBV4-2 to TRBJ2-1, with TRBD2 identical over 7 bases. Germline CDR1 LGHNA, CDR2 YNFKEQ. J was trimmed by 1 base and V by 0 bases; bases with no gene match: 3. There are 16 residues in the CDR3. In DNA, the CDR3 is TGTGCCAGCAGCCAAGAAGGGCGGGGGTCCTACAATGAGCAGTTCTTC. This gives the protein CASSQEGRGSYNEQFF.